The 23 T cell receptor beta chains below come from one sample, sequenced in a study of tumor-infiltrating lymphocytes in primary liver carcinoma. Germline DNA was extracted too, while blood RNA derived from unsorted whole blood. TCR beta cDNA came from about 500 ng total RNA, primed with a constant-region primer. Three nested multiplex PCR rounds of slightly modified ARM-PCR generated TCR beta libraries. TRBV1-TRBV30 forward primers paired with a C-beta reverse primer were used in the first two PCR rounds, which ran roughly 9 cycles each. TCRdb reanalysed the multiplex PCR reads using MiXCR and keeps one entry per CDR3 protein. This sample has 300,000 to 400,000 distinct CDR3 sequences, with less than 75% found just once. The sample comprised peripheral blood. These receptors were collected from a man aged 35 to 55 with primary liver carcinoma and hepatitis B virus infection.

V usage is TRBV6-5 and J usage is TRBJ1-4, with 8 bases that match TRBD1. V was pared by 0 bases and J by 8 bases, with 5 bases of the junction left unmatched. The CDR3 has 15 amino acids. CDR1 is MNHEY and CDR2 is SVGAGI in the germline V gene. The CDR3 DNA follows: TGTGCCAGCAGTTACTCCAGGACAGGGAGAGAAAAACTGTTTTTT. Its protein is CASSYSRTGREKLFF.

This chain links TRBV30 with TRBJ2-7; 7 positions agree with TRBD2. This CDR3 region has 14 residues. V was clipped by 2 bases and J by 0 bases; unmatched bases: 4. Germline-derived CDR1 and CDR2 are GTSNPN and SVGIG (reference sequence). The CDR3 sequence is CAWSMGGNSYEQYF. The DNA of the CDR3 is TGTGCCTGGAGTATGGGGGGGAACTCCTACGAGCAGTACTTC.

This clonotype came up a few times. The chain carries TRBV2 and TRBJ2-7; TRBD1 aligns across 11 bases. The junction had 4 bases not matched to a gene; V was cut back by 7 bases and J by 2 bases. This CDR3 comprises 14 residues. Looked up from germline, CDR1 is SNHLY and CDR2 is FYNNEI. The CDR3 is CASIPGQGAYEQYF. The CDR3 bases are TGTGCCAGCATTCCGGGACAGGGGGCCTACGAGCAGTACTTC.

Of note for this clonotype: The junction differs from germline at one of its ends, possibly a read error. The CDR3 is CPSSDPQGRKTQYF. The CDR3 nucleotides are TGTCCCAGCAGCGACCCACAGGGTAGGAAGACCCAGTACTTC. The rearrangement uses TRBV6-6 and TRBJ2-5; TRBD1 is a possible D gene (6 bases). CDR3 length equals 14 residues. From germline, CDR1 is MNHNY and CDR2 SVGAGI (reference sequence).

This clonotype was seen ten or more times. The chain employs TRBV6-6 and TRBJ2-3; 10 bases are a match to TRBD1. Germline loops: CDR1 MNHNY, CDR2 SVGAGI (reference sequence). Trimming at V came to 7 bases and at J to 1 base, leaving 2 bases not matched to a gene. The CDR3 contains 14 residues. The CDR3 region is CASKGTGGTDTQYF. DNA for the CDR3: TGTGCCAGCAAAGGGACAGGGGGCACAGATACGCAGTATTTT.

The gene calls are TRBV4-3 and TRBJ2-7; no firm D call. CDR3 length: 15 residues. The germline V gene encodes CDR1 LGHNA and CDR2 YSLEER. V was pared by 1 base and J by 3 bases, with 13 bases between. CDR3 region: CASSQAARSNYEQYF. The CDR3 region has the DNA TGCGCCAGCAGCCAAGCTGCCCGATCCAACTACGAGCAGTACTTC.

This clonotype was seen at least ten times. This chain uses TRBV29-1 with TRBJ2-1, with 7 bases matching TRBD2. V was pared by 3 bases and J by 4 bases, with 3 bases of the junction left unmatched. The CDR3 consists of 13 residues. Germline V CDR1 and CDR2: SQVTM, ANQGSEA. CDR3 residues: CSVDRREYNEQFF. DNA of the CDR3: TGCAGCGTTGATAGGCGGGAGTACAATGAGCAGTTCTTC.

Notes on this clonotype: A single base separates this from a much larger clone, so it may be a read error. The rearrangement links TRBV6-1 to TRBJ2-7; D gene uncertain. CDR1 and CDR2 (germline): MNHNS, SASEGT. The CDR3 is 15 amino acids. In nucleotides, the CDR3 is TGTGCCTGCAGTGAAGCGCGGCAGACCACGGGTTTGAAGTACTTC. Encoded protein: CACSEARQTTGLKYF.

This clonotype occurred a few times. CDR3 residues: CASSEVGTSGETQYF. The DNA for the CDR3 is TGTGCCAGCAGTGAAGTAGGGACTAGCGGGGAGACCCAGTACTTC. V usage is TRBV25-1 and J usage is TRBJ2-5; 12 bases line up with TRBD2. Germline values: CDR1 MGHDK, CDR2 SYGVNS. This CDR3 is built from 15 residues. Trimming cost V 2 bases and J 5 bases; bases outside gene matches: 3.

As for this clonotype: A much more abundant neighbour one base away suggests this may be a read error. CDR3 DNA: TGTGCCAGCAGTTTCGGGAGGGCTGGAGATACGCATTATTTT. This encodes CASSFGRAGDTHYF. The gene calls are TRBV28 and TRBJ2-3; the match to TRBD2 covers 8 bases. The CDR3 contains 14 residues. Germline V gene sequence: CDR1 MDHEN, CDR2 SYDVKM.

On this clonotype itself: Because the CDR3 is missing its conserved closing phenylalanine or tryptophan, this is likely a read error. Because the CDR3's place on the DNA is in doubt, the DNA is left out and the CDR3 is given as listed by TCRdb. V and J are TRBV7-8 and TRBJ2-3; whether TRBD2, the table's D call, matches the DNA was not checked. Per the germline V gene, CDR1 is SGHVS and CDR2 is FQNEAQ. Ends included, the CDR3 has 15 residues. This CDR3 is CASQGLAGSTDTRYL.

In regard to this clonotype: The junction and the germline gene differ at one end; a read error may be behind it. CDR3 in amino acids: CASSPWQGWGILF. As DNA, the CDR3 is TGTGCCAGCAGTCCATGGCAGGGATGGGGAATTCTCTTT. This chain uses TRBV6-1 with TRBJ1-1, with D maybe TRBD1 (5 bases). Germline V gives CDR1 MNHNS, CDR2 SASEGT. The CDR3 totals 13 residues.

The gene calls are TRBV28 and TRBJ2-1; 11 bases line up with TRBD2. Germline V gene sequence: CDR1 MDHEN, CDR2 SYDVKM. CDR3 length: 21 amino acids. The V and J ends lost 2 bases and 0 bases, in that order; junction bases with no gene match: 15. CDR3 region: CASSLGDRGLAVISSYNEQFF. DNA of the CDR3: TGTGCCAGCAGTTTAGGGGACCGGGGACTAGCGGTTATCAGCTCCTACAATGAGCAGTTCTTC.

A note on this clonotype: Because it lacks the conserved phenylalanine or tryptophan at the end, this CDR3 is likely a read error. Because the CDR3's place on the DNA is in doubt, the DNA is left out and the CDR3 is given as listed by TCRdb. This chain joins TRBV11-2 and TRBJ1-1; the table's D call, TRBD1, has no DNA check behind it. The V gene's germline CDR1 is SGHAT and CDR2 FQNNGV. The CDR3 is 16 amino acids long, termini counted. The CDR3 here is CASSPSRGLVNTEASL.

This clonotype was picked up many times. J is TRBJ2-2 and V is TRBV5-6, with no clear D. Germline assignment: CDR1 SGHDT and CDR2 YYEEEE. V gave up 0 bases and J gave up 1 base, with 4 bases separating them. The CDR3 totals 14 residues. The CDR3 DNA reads TGTGCCAGCAGCTTGGCTTTGAACACCGGGGAGCTGTTTTTT. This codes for CASSLALNTGELFF.

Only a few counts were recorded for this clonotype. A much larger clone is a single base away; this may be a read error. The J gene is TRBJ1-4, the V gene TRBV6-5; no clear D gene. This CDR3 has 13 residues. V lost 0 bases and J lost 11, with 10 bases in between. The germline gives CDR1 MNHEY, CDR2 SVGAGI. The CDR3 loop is CASSYSRSDKLFF. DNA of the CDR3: TGTGCCAGCAGTTACTCGAGGTCTGATAAACTGTTTTTT.

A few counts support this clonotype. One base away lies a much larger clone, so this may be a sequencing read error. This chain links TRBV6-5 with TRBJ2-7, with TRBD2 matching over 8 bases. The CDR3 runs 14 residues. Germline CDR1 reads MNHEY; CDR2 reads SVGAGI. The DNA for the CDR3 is TGTACCAGCAGTTACGGAGCGGGAGTGGGCTGGCAGTACTTC. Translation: CTSSYGAGVGWQYF.

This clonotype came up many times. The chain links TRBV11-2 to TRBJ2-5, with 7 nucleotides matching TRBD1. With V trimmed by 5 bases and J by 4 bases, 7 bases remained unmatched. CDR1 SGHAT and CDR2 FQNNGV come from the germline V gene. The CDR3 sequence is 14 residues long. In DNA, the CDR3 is TGTGCCAGCAGCCCCGGGCAGGGGGTAGAGACCCAGTACTTC. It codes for CASSPGQGVETQYF.

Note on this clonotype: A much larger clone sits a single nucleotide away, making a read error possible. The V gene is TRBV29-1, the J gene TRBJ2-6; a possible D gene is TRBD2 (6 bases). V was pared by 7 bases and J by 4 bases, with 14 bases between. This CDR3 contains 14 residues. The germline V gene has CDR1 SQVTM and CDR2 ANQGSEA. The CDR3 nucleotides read TGCAGCGCCTACCCGGGACTCGGGGCCAACGTCCTGACTTTC. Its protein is CSAYPGLGANVLTF. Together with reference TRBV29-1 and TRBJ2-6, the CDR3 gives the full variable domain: SAVISQKPSRDICQRGTSLTIQCQVDSQVTMMFWYRQQPGQSLTLIATANQGSEATYESGFVIDKFPISRPNLTFSTLTVSNMSPEDSSIYLCSAYPGLGANVLTFGAGSRLTVL.

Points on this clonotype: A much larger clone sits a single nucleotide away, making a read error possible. Here the CDR3 reads CASSYRQGINEQFF. In DNA, the CDR3 is TGTGCCAGCAGTTACAGGCAGGGTATCAATGAGCAGTTCTTC. The gene calls are TRBV6-6 and TRBJ2-1, with a tentative D call TRBD1 (5 bases). This CDR3 spans 14 amino acids. Trimming cost V 2 bases and J 6 bases, with 11 bases left between them. Per germline, CDR1 MNHNY and CDR2 SVGAGI (reference sequence).

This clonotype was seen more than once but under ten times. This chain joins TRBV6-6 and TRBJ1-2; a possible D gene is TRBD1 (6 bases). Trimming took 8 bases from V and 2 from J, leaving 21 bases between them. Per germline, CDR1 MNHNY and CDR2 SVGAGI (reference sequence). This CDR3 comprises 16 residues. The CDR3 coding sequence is TGTGCCAGCCGAGACTACTCGACAGACAGGAACTATGGCTACACCTTC. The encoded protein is CASRDYSTDRNYGYTF.

CDR3 sequence: CASSLVRGRETQYF. The CDR3 region has the DNA TGCGCCAGCAGCTTGGTCAGGGGGCGGGAGACCCAGTACTTC. The chain uses TRBV5-1 and TRBJ2-5; 8 nucleotides match TRBD1. The CDR3 length is 14 residues. After removal of 0 bases from V and 5 bases from J, the junction contained 3 bases not matched to a gene. CDR1 and CDR2 (germline): SGHRS, YFSETQ. The full variable domain, its missing parts supplied by reference TRBV5-1 and TRBJ2-5, is KAGVTQTPRYLIKTRGQQVTLSCSPISGHRSVSWYQQTPGQGLQFLFEYFSETQRNKGNFPGRFSGRQFSNSRSEMNVSTLELGDSALYLCASSLVRGRETQYFGPGTRLLVL.

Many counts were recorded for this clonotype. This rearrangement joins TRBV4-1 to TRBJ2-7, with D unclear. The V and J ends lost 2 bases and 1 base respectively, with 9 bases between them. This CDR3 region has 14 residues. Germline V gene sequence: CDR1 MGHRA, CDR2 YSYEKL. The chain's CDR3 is CASSQPPGSYEQYF. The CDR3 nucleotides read TGCGCCAGCAGCCAACCTCCGGGTTCCTACGAGCAGTACTTC.